The text below deals with one T cell receptor beta chain. This specimen comes from a study of control samples from healthy donors and cancer patients. Assay used: immunoSEQ multiplex PCR; TCRdb lists only in-frame clones, some missing. The table shows fewer than 95,000 clones, with about nine tenths occurring only once. Trimming shortened V by 7 bases and J by 3 bases, and 19 bases separated the two germline ends. Germline CDR1 LNHDA, CDR2 SQIVND (reference sequence). The CDR3 totals 15 residues. The source is a man aged 25-40 years in good health. The specimen sequenced was blood. The V call is TRBV19, the J call TRBJ2-7; D is perhaps TRBD1 (5 bases). CDR3: CASTLGPDTLYEQYF. The CDR3, as DNA: TGTGCCAGTACCCTTGGCCCGGACACCCTCTACGAGCAGTACTTC.